This T cell receptor beta chain originates from a study of shared clonotypes between healthy human individuals. Study as a whole: Per-donor plates numbered three CD4 naive, three CD4 memory, two CD8 naive and one CD8 memory.

With respect to this clone: The antigen is unknown.

Study-wide findings and caveats: Larger richness was generally estimated for naive than memory subsets.

Naive CD8 cells, CD45RO-negative and positively selected for CCR7, excluded terminally differentiated effector memory CD45RA+ cells. Recent vaccinations or acute infections were absent in the healthy HIV-negative adult donors. TCRdb's table, derived via immunoSEQ multiplex PCR, lists solely in-frame clones and lacks some. The sample includes about 2 million clones, just under 95% seen only once; the top ten take about 1.1%. CDR3 size: 15 residues. The germline CDR1 and CDR2 sequences are SGHDT and YYEEEE. With V trimmed by 4 bases and J by 6 bases, 11 bases remained unmatched. This chain connects TRBV5-6 to TRBJ2-3; 7 bases align to TRBD2. The sequencing input was naive CD8+ T cells sorted from blood. The receptor's source is a man younger than 35 in good health. This chain's CDR3 is CASSGRGLGGDTQYF. The DNA for the CDR3 is TGTGCCAGCAGCGGGCGTGGACTAGGTGGGGATACGCAGTATTTT. Combining the CDR3 with reference TRBV5-6 and TRBJ2-3 gives the whole variable domain DAGVTQSPTHLIKTRGQQVTLRCSPKSGHDTVSWYQQALGQGPQFIFQYYEEEERQRGNFPDRFSGHQFPNYSSELNVNALLLGDSALYLCASSGRGLGGDTQYFGPGTRLTVL.